This T cell receptor beta chain appears in the sequencing data of a study of beta chain features in type 1 diabetes listed by TCRdb under 2018. Context from the whole study: Mean age, gender distribution, total cell number and subset yield did not differ between patients and healthy donors. A total of 107,917,701 sorted cells were examined across all samples, and the number of cells per subset was strongly correlated with RNA yield. In the study, recently diagnosed type 1 diabetes patients and matched healthy donors were compared on the TCRB repertoires of their sorted circulating CD4+ T cell subsets. Naive and central memory subsets were obtained from all 30 or so donors, but regulatory and stem cell-like memory subsets were isolated from only 8 patients and about 8 healthy donors. The investigation overall reported the following: Naive, central memory and regulatory TCRB repertoires appeared to be more alike among patients than among healthy donors. Type 1 diabetes patients showed a moderate but significant shortening of TCRB CDR3 length in all four CD4+ subsets. At VDJ recombination sites, type 1 diabetes patients had fewer insertions and more deleted nucleotides, which implies abnormalities in thymic rearrangement. Because cDNA was sequenced instead of genomic DNA, activated cells with high expression could be over-represented, although the groups did not differ in activation or CD3 levels. PCR may preferentially amplify shorter templates, but because patient and control samples were amplified and corrected together, any resulting skew would affect both groups equally. Because small numbers of individuals were included in the HLA sub-analyses, any influence of HLA type on TCRB rearrangement was left unresolved.

The entire isolated RNA was reverse transcribed using the High Capacity cDNA Reverse Transcription Kit, and thus expressed TCRB transcripts were sequenced. Naive, central memory and regulatory T cell samples underwent deep immunoSEQ sequencing, averaging roughly 3.5 million total reads per sample. Sorted cells were lysed in RLT buffer, and RNA was extracted using DNase-treated RNeasy Micro or Mini kits according to cell number. Each cell subset was processed separately to prevent cross-contamination, with patient and healthy donor samples processed together. The immunoSEQ multiplex PCR was used to amplify TCRB sequences from cDNA, generating 87-bp fragments that spanned the CDR3 region. Sequencing of the amplicons was done on the Illumina HiSeq platform. In the paper's pipeline: PCR bias was computationally corrected using synthetic template baselines, reads within Hamming distance 2 were collapsed, and singletons that could not be merged were discarded. Reads were aligned against IMGT to assign V, D and J genes, CDR3 length and insertions or deletions at six rearrangement sites. Clonotype counts were normalized to sorted cell number within each subset before computing true diversity and Gini coefficients with the tcR R package. The overlap coefficient, calculated on TCRB nucleotide sequences, was used to quantify repertoire sharing. Drawn from immuneACCESS, this table holds only the in-frame rearrangements with V and J called that TCRdb kept. Clones are partly lost; checked studies trace under half to an unresolved V gene and leave the rest unexplained. V and J calls plus clone size are reproduced from that table; the DNA served to infer D and trimming. The sample table records a few hundred thousand clones; around a tenth of these occur just once. Around 0.66% of the sample is taken by the ten largest.

Each donor gave one peripheral blood draw, roughly 120 mL on average, collected into heparinised tubes. Using a panel that included CD45RO, CCR7, CD25, CD127, CD95 and CD27, naive, central memory, regulatory and stem cell-like memory CD4+ T cells were sorted on a BD FACSAria II. All sorted populations exceeded 95% purity. PBMCs were separated immediately by Lymphoprep density gradient centrifugation and were stained directly, without being cultured. So that batch effects would be minimized, each experiment stained and sorted samples in pairs, pairing one healthy donor with one patient. CDR1 and CDR2, per the germline V gene, are MDHEN and SYDVKM. The germline ends are 12 bases apart after V is trimmed by 3 bases and J by 6 bases. Its CDR3 holds 14 amino acids, cysteine through phenylalanine. Only the CDR3 region is kept as DNA, spanning 42 bases read in frame from base 1. This clone showed up just a few times. The antigen this receptor binds is unknown. Base qualities are not at hand, and no much larger clone is one base apart.

The clonotype comes from a young man with type 1 diabetes. The chain employs TRBV28 and TRBJ2-4, with the D gene tentatively TRBD1 or TRBD2, based on 5 matching bases in each. Sequenced sample: central memory CD4+ T cells from blood. The CDR3 protein is CASSFGTARNIQYF. In nucleotide form, the sequence is TGTGCCAGCAGTTTCGGGACGGCCCGAAACATTCAGTACTTC. With the rest looked up from the reference TRBV28 and TRBJ2-4 genes rather than sequenced, the full variable domain is DVKVTQSSRYLVKRTGEKVFLECVQDMDHENMFWYRQDPGLGLRLIYFSYDVKMKEKGDIPEGYSVSREKKERFSLILESASTNQTSMYLCASSFGTARNIQYFGAGTRLSVL.